One and the same sample provided the 10 T cell receptor beta chains below, sequenced in a study of PD-L1 blockade in urothelial cancer. Sequencing was performed with immunoSEQ multiplex PCR; in TCRdb, only in-frame clones are kept and a portion is missing. The table records 35,000 to 40,000 clones, roughly four fifths of them present only once. The source was PBMCs, collected around atezolizumab (anti-PD-L1) treatment. The receptors derive from a man between 70 and 80 years old with urothelial cancer.

This chain joins TRBV4-1 and TRBJ2-5; 7 positions agree with TRBD1. Trimming at V came to 1 base and at J to 5 bases, leaving 7 bases not matched to a gene. Per germline, CDR1 MGHRA and CDR2 YSYEKL. The CDR3 sequence is 15 residues long. Here the CDR3 DNA reads TGCGCCAGCAGCCAAGTAAGCGGCAGGGGGGAGACCCAGTACTTC. Translation: CASSQVSGRGETQYF.

This rearrangement joins TRBV12-1 to TRBJ2-1; the D segment call TRBD2 is taken from the table without a DNA check. TRBV12-1 is described as a pseudogene. The CDR3 has 18 amino acids. DNA of the CDR3: TGTGCCAGCAGCTTTGCGGAACGACTAGCGGACTCCTACAATGAGCAGTTCTTC. Translating it yields CASSFAERLADSYNEQFF.

This clone is a singleton in its sample. The rearrangement uses TRBV9 and TRBJ2-1; 11 bases agree with TRBD1. The germline gives CDR1 SGDLS, CDR2 YYNGEE. This CDR3 region has 15 residues. The trim removed 4 bases at V and 4 bases at J, leaving 4 bases unmatched. The CDR3 sequence is CASSLGQGAYNEQFF. CDR3 coding DNA: TGTGCCAGCAGCCTCGGACAGGGGGCTTACAATGAGCAGTTCTTC.

The V call is TRBV7-3, the J call TRBJ2-2, with D perhaps matching TRBD2 (7 bases). Trimming stripped 3 bases from V and 2 bases from J, with 10 bases between. Germline V gives CDR1 SGHTA, CDR2 FQGTGA. This CDR3 contains 15 residues. The DNA of the CDR3 is TGTGCCAGCAGCTTCGGGGGGCCCAACACCGGGGAGCTGTTTTTT. The encoded protein is CASSFGGPNTGELFF. The complete variable domain, with remaining parts taken from reference TRBV7-3 and TRBJ2-2, reads GAGVSQTPSNKVTEKGKYVELRCDPISGHTALYWYRQSLGQGPEFLIYFQGTGAADDSGLPNDRFFAVRPEGSVSTLKIQRTERGDSAVYLCASSFGGPNTGELFFGEGSRLTVL.

This clone was seen once. The chain's CDR3 is CASSPALGGAGGETQYF. Written as DNA, the CDR3 is TGTGCCAGTAGTCCGGCCTTAGGGGGGGCCGGCGGGGAGACCCAGTACTTC. The chain is built from TRBV19 and TRBJ2-5, with a possible D match to TRBD2 (7 bases). Germline loops: CDR1 LNHDA, CDR2 SQIVND (reference sequence). There are 17 residues in the CDR3. V was cut by 5 bases and J by 5 bases, with 24 bases left in between.

This chain connects TRBV5-6 to TRBJ2-1; D is perhaps TRBD1 (6 bases). This CDR3 has 11 residues. Germline CDR1 reads SGHDT; CDR2 reads YYEEEE. V lost 4 bases, J lost 9 bases, and 8 bases lay in between. In DNA, the CDR3 is TGTGCCAGCAGCAGGACAGTTGAGCAGTTCTTC. This codes for CASSRTVEQFF.

The chain is built from TRBV23-1 and TRBJ2-7; TRBD1 matches 8 bases. TRBV23-1 falls under the ORF class, with uncertain function. This CDR3 has 17 residues. With 6 bases clipped from V and 3 bases from J, the junction kept 16 bases outside the gene matches. As DNA, the CDR3 is TGCGCCAGCAGCCACCCGCTCTTGGACAGGGTTCTCTACGAGCAGTACTTC. This gives the protein CASSHPLLDRVLYEQYF.

The rearrangement uses TRBV28 and TRBJ1-1; 8 nucleotides agree with TRBD1. This CDR3 contains 12 residues. Germline V gene data show CDR1 as MDHEN and CDR2 as SYDVKM. V trimming: 5 bases; J trimming: 9 bases; junction bases outside the gene matches: 5. This chain's CDR3 is CASSNRQGKAFF. CDR3 in DNA: TGTGCCAGCAGTAACAGACAGGGGAAAGCTTTCTTT.

The rearrangement joins TRBV27 to TRBJ2-5, with 15 bases identical to TRBD2. Germline CDR1 is MNHEY and CDR2 is SMNVEV (reference sequence). This CDR3 comprises 18 residues. J was trimmed by 5 bases and V by 7 bases; bases with no gene match: 14. CDR3 DNA: TGTGCCAGCATGGGCCTGAGGACTAGCGGGAGGGCCGGGGAGACCCAGTACTTC. Translating it yields CASMGLRTSGRAGETQYF.

This sequence joins TRBV6-6 and TRBJ2-4; 8 bases map to TRBD1. CDR3 length: 16 amino acids. Germline V gene data show CDR1 as MNHNY and CDR2 as SVGAGI (reference sequence). V dropped 5 bases and J dropped 1; count of bases not matched to a gene: 7. The CDR3 DNA follows: TGTGCCAGCAGTGGCCCAGGGGGCGCGGCCAAAAACATTCAGTACTTC. Its translation: CASSGPGGAAKNIQYF.